One and the same sample provided the 14 T cell receptor beta chains below, sequenced in a study of patients and donors after allogeneic stem cell transplantation. From the RT-PCR reads, TCRdb called clonotypes with MiXCR, one entry per CDR3 protein. The data contain about 210,000 distinct CDR3 sequences, 35% to 45% of them singletons. The material sequenced was blood, either unsorted or a sorted T cell fraction (not recorded which). The receptor set was obtained from a human donor who was either an allogeneic HSCT recipient or a stem cell or donor lymphocyte infusion donor (not recorded which). It is not recorded whose cells these are; they may come from a transplant donor.

The genes are TRBV4-1 and TRBJ1-5; D may be TRBD1 (5 bases). Germline V gene sequence: CDR1 MGHRA, CDR2 YSYEKL. The CDR3 runs to 15 residues. Trimming left V 1 base short and J 4 bases short, with 11 bases between. This chain's CDR3 is CASSQGRGRNQPQHF. The CDR3 DNA is TGCGCCAGCAGCCAAGGACGGGGGAGAAATCAGCCCCAGCATTTT.

This clonotype has just a few counts. V and J are TRBV12-3 or TRBV12-4 and TRBJ1-2; 7 bases agree with TRBD1. This CDR3 is built from 15 residues. Unmatched junction bases numbered 10, after V lost 5 bases and J lost 4 bases. DNA of the CDR3: TGTGCCAGCAGTCTCCGACAGGGACTTACCTATGGCTACACCTTC. This sequence encodes CASSLRQGLTYGYTF.

This clonotype was found once. V gene TRBV25-1 combines with J gene TRBJ2-3; 8 positions match TRBD2. Per germline, CDR1 MGHDK and CDR2 SYGVNS. The CDR3 contains 16 residues. The trim removed 1 base at V and 1 base at J, leaving 4 bases unmatched. CDR3 residues: CASSESAGGRTDTQYF. The DNA of the CDR3 is TGTGCCAGCAGTGAATCGGCGGGGGGCCGCACAGATACGCAGTATTTT.

V is TRBV6-1 and J is TRBJ2-7; D remains ambiguous. The germline V and J ends were trimmed by 1 base and 3 bases, with 13 bases remaining between them. Germline values: CDR1 MNHNS, CDR2 SASEGT. The CDR3 runs 15 residues. This CDR3 reads CASSEVSWQNYEQYF. CDR3 nucleotide sequence: TGTGCCAGCAGTGAAGTTTCTTGGCAGAACTACGAGCAGTACTTC.

V is TRBV10-3 and J is TRBJ2-7; D gene unclear. The CDR3 totals 16 residues. Germline loops: CDR1 ENHRY, CDR2 SYGVKD. V lost 3 bases and J lost 3, with 18 bases in between. CDR3 in amino acids: CAISELPDDINYEQYF. The CDR3 nucleotides are TGTGCCATCAGTGAATTACCGGACGATATAAACTACGAGCAGTACTTC.

The genes are TRBV7-3 and TRBJ2-3; a weak D match, TRBD1 (6 bases). The V gene's germline CDR1 is SGHTA and CDR2 FQGTGA. The V end lost 5 bases, the J end lost 4 bases, and 16 bases lay between the germline ends. CDR3 length: 15 residues. The CDR3 protein is CASSDLGAEADTQYF. The CDR3 nucleotides are TGTGCCAGCAGCGACCTGGGGGCAGAGGCAGATACGCAGTATTTT.

This clonotype has a count of ten or more. This rearrangement joins TRBV5-1 to TRBJ2-3; possibly TRBD1 for D (5 bases). V lost 4 bases to trimming and J lost 7 bases, with 10 bases between them. Germline V lookup: CDR1 SGHRS, CDR2 YFSETQ. CDR3 length equals 12 residues. The CDR3 bases are TGCGCCAGCAGCACAGGACGGAATACGCAGTATTTT. This encodes CASSTGRNTQYF.

The gene calls are TRBV12-3 or TRBV12-4 and TRBJ1-2, with TRBD1 identical over 8 bases. The CDR3 totals 17 residues. The junction had 17 bases not matched to a gene; V was cut back by 7 bases and J by 4 bases. CDR3 bases: TGTGCCAGCAATGAATGGGACAGGATAATCGGCGGCTATGGCTACACCTTC. Protein: CASNEWDRIIGGYGYTF.

This clonotype was counted a few times. The genes are TRBV12-3 or TRBV12-4 and TRBJ1-2; unclear D gene. The germline V and J ends were trimmed by 5 bases and 4 bases, with 8 bases remaining between them. The CDR3 has 12 amino acids. The CDR3 sequence is CASSVTFYGYTF. The CDR3 DNA follows: TGTGCCAGCAGTGTCACCTTCTATGGCTACACCTTC.

The chain links TRBV20-1 to TRBJ2-2; D possibly corresponds to TRBD2 (5 bases). Germline CDR1 and CDR2: DFQATT and SNEGSKA (reference sequence). There are 14 residues in the CDR3. The ends were cut back, 6 bases at V and 0 bases at J, with 11 bases in the middle. The CDR3 protein is CSAVSAANTGELFF. CDR3 bases: TGCAGTGCCGTTAGCGCAGCGAACACCGGGGAGCTGTTTTTT.

The chain couples TRBV6-5 to TRBJ1-1; D might be TRBD1 (5 bases). CDR3 length equals 14 residues. Germline V CDR1 and CDR2: MNHEY, SVGAGI. Trimming removed 6 bases from V and 3 bases from J, with 14 bases in between. The CDR3 loop is CASSPDRLYTEAFF. The CDR3 bases are TGTGCCAGCAGCCCCGACAGACTATACACTGAAGCTTTCTTT.

The rearrangement links TRBV9 to TRBJ2-5; D remains ambiguous. This CDR3 spans 13 amino acids. The V end lost 0 bases, the J end lost 5 bases, and 8 bases lay between the germline ends. Germline loops: CDR1 SGDLS, CDR2 YYNGEE. CDR3 sequence: CASSVAPGETQYF. Written as DNA, the CDR3 is TGTGCCAGCAGCGTAGCTCCAGGCGAGACCCAGTACTTC. The full variable domain, its missing parts supplied by reference TRBV9 and TRBJ2-5, is DSGVTQTPKHLITATGQRVTLRCSPRSGDLSVYWYQQSLDQGLQFLIQYYNGEERAKGNILERFSAQQFPDLHSELNLSSLELGDSALYFCASSVAPGETQYFGPGTRLLVL.

This chain joins TRBV10-1 and TRBJ1-1, with D unclear. V was trimmed by 3 bases and J by 3 bases, leaving 8 bases between them. CDR1 and CDR2 from the germline V gene are WNHNN and SYGVQD (reference sequence). The CDR3 runs 13 residues. Here the CDR3 reads CASSDDTHTEAFF. CDR3 in DNA: TGCGCCAGCAGTGATGACACTCACACTGAAGCTTTCTTT.

This clonotype came up a few times. This chain joins TRBV7-2 and TRBJ1-1; D may be TRBD1 (6 bases). There are 14 residues in the CDR3. Trimming cost V 5 bases and J 4 bases, with 14 bases left between them. Germline V CDR1 and CDR2: SGHTA, FQGNSA. The CDR3 region has the DNA TGTGCCAGCAGCCCCGACAGGAGGGGCACTGAAGCTTTCTTT. Translating it yields CASSPDRRGTEAFF.